What follows is one T cell receptor (beta chain) and its context. Living in 24 US areas, the participants were between roughly 18 and 95 years of age. Before being deemed recovered, Cohort 3 donors had two negative PCRs, clearance, or symptom resolution. As processed by the authors: Counts of nucleated cells, estimated from reference gene primer amplification, were obtained. Data came from immunoSEQ multiplex PCR; TCRdb stores just in-frame clones and leaves some out. The D gene and trimming were derived from the DNA, and the V and J assignments and clone size from that table. The data hold 390,000 or so clones, with 80% to 90% observed a single time. Trimming shortened V by 6 bases and J by 5 bases, and 16 bases separated the two germline ends. Germline CDR1 reads MGHDK; CDR2 reads SYGVNS. The CDR3 is made up of 14 amino acids. This record belongs to a study of blood T cell repertoires in COVID-19. Study overall: Whether acute or convalescent, the COVID-19 samples came from the United States, Italy and Spain.

Sequenced: PBMCs or T cells enriched from blood (not recorded which). The chain uses TRBV25-1 and TRBJ2-5; D unresolved. This clonotype was obtained from a man younger than 30 who had recovered from COVID-19. CDR3 nucleotides: TGTGCCAGCAGAGGCTCGCAGGTATGGGAGACCCAGTACTTC. Its translation: CASRGSQVWETQYF. Full variable domain (missing parts from reference TRBV25-1 and TRBJ2-5): EADIYQTPRYLVIGTGKKITLECSQTMGHDKMYWYQQDPGMELHLIHYSYGVNSTEKGDLSSESTVSRIRTEHFPLTLESARPSHTSQYLCASRGSQVWETQYFGPGTRLLVL.